This T cell receptor (beta chain) was observed in a study of Graves' ophthalmopathy and Graves' hyperthyroidism. Study-wide context: There was a collection of peripheral blood at initial diagnosis, before any treatment.

The germline V gene has CDR1 LNHDA and CDR2 SQIVND (reference sequence). The CDR3 is 15 amino acids. J was trimmed by 5 bases and V by 3 bases; bases with no gene match: 8. This clonotype was found many times. The study amplified TCR beta CDR3 regions using RNA transcripts. HTBI primers primed a first-round RT-PCR, and a second-round multiplex PCR followed. Using its own MiXCR run on the multiplex PCR reads, TCRdb lists one record per CDR3 protein. Here the sample spans under 350,000 distinct CDR3 sequences, roughly a sixth being singletons. The V call is TRBV19, the J call TRBJ1-2; 8 bases map to TRBD1. Sequencing used peripheral blood. The TCR was taken from an adult man with Graves' ophthalmopathy. For the CDR3, the DNA is TGTGCCAGTAGTATCAGGGGGCTATCGATTTATGGCTACACCTTC. Protein product: CASSIRGLSIYGYTF.